The source of this T cell receptor beta chain is a study of CD8 T cells in ankylosing spondylitis. This clonotype came up a few times. Its specificity is not known. Study-wide findings and caveats: A subset of motif variants has previously been described in the synovial fluid and blood of reactive arthritis. Clones linked to disease, bearing a CD8+ phenotype, were relatively rare in peripheral blood. Disease-linked clones reportedly concentrated significantly in matched ankylosing spondylitis synovial fluid. A TCR beta motif of fewer than ten highly homologous variants seemed to mark ankylosing spondylitis blood.

V lost 3 bases, J lost 6 bases, and 8 bases stayed unmatched. Germline-derived CDR1 and CDR2 are GTSNPN and SVGIG (reference sequence). The CDR3 is 14 residues long. TCRdb independently ran MiXCR on the 5' RACE reads; one entry per CDR3 protein. In the table there are about 360,000 distinct CDR3 sequences, about 20% of which are singletons. The chain employs TRBV30 and TRBJ2-1, with 7 bases identical to TRBD2. The sequencing input was blood, either unsorted or a sorted T cell fraction (not recorded which). This TCR derives from a male donor with ankylosing spondylitis or in good health (not recorded which). CDR3 protein: CAWRTGGEANEQFF. CDR3 DNA: TGTGCCTGGAGGACGGGGGGAGAGGCCAATGAGCAGTTCTTC.